A selection of T cell receptor beta chains follows, all from one sample in a study of cytomegalovirus exposure and HLA in healthy donors. The repertoire was sequenced with immunoSEQ multiplex PCR; TCRdb's copy has only in-frame clones and lacks some. The table lists over 40,000 clones, roughly 60% of them singletons. Material: PBMCs. Receptor source: a man between 60 and 75 years old in good health and CMV-seropositive. CDR3s include the opening cysteine and the closing phenylalanine or tryptophan. The order of the fields is V gene, J gene, CDR3 protein.

V gene: TRBV28
J gene: TRBJ2-3
CDR3 protein: CASSLRGQGWSDTQYF

V gene: TRBV7-8
J gene: TRBJ2-7
CDR3 protein: CASSLKAGAPREQYF

V gene: TRBV18
J gene: TRBJ2-1
CDR3 protein: CASSPQNRDRQFF

V gene: TRBV10-2
J gene: TRBJ1-1
CDR3 protein: CASRPGGMNTEAFF

V gene: TRBV5-1
J gene: TRBJ2-5
CDR3 protein: CASSARTGQETQYF

V gene: TRBV7-3
J gene: TRBJ2-3
CDR3 protein: CASSAMGLAGGRTDTQYF

V gene: TRBV19
J gene: TRBJ2-7
CDR3 protein: CASSIEVAVNEQYF

V gene: TRBV25-1
J gene: TRBJ1-3
CDR3 protein: CASSDPRTGGNTIYF

V gene: TRBV7-2
J gene: TRBJ2-1
CDR3 protein: CASRTSGSPEQFF

V gene: TRBV27
J gene: TRBJ2-7
CDR3 protein: CASSLSTEGPEQYF

V gene: TRBV5-5
J gene: TRBJ1-2
CDR3 protein: CASSTPRAGYGYTF

V gene: TRBV5-1
J gene: TRBJ2-5
CDR3 protein: CASSSTSGTETQYF

V gene: TRBV7-7
J gene: TRBJ2-2
CDR3 protein: CASSPGTGSTGELFF

V gene: TRBV4-1
J gene: TRBJ1-3
CDR3 protein: CASSQEFSGNTIYF

V gene: TRBV30
J gene: TRBJ2-6
CDR3 protein: CAGSGLSGANVLTF

V gene: TRBV28
J gene: TRBJ2-1
CDR3 protein: CASSPPTSGRGEQFF

V gene: TRBV6-1
J gene: TRBJ2-2
CDR3 protein: CASRQDANTGELFF

V gene: TRBV4-1
J gene: TRBJ2-1
CDR3 protein: CASSPRVERFGNEQFF

V gene: TRBV7-9
J gene: TRBJ1-2
CDR3 protein: CASSIRDTETGYGYTF

V gene: TRBV7-3
J gene: TRBJ2-2
CDR3 protein: CASSTSGSPVGGELFF

V gene: TRBV5-6
J gene: TRBJ2-3
CDR3 protein: CASSFYWTATDAQYF

V gene: TRBV29-1
J gene: TRBJ2-7
CDR3 protein: CSASLTGPGDEQYF

V gene: TRBV5-1
J gene: TRBJ2-7
CDR3 protein: CASSLIAVTYEQYF

V gene: TRBV10-3
J gene: TRBJ2-4
CDR3 protein: CAISERMGQGNTKNIQYF

V gene: TRBV11-2
J gene: TRBJ2-3
CDR3 protein: CASSPRGAGDTDTQYF

V gene: TRBV5-1
J gene: TRBJ2-3
CDR3 protein: CASSVKTSGSSDTQYF

V gene: TRBV7-9
J gene: TRBJ2-3
CDR3 protein: CASSTTGRVEDTQYF

V gene: TRBV5-4
J gene: TRBJ1-1
CDR3 protein: CASSSGGAGTEAFF

V gene: TRBV4-2
J gene: TRBJ1-1
CDR3 protein: CATSDGGVTEAFF

V gene: TRBV7-2
J gene: TRBJ2-5
CDR3 protein: CASSPAGTSGRALSETQYF

V gene: TRBV20-1
J gene: TRBJ2-1
CDR3 protein: CSASLVNEQFF

V gene: TRBV25-1
J gene: TRBJ2-1
CDR3 protein: CASSVAGGPYNEQFF

V gene: TRBV19
J gene: TRBJ2-5
CDR3 protein: CASSSPPGAQYF

V gene: TRBV5-1
J gene: TRBJ2-2
CDR3 protein: CASSLEGRPNTGELFF

V gene: TRBV4-3
J gene: TRBJ2-5
CDR3 protein: CASSLVARAGETQYF

V gene: TRBV7-2
J gene: TRBJ2-7
CDR3 protein: CASSPTRDRVYEQYF

V gene: TRBV9
J gene: TRBJ2-5
CDR3 protein: CASSVEGNSQETQYF

V gene: TRBV6-1
J gene: TRBJ1-1
CDR3 protein: CASSRQGLEAFF

V gene: TRBV6-4
J gene: TRBJ1-2
CDR3 protein: CASSPDRAIGGYTF

V gene: TRBV21-1
J gene: TRBJ2-7
CDR3 protein: CASSKVWGPRYEQYF

V gene: TRBV27
J gene: TRBJ2-2
CDR3 protein: CASSLLPGGQGSGELFF

V gene: TRBV6-6
J gene: TRBJ2-7
CDR3 protein: CASSKLAGGVSYEQYF

V gene: TRBV6-5
J gene: TRBJ1-2
CDR3 protein: CASHPRGQGGGYTF

V gene: TRBV4-1
J gene: TRBJ2-6
CDR3 protein: CASSQGLSGANVLTF

V gene: TRBV6-5
J gene: TRBJ1-1
CDR3 protein: CASSYRGKNTEAFF

V gene: TRBV30
J gene: TRBJ2-7
CDR3 protein: CAWGAGGNSQIAYEQYF

V gene: TRBV27
J gene: TRBJ2-7
CDR3 protein: CASRGQDYYEQYF

V gene: TRBV5-4
J gene: TRBJ2-2
CDR3 protein: CASSLGGRGQNTGELFF

V gene: TRBV18
J gene: TRBJ1-2
CDR3 protein: CASSPDRPEYGYTF

V gene: TRBV13
J gene: TRBJ1-4
CDR3 protein: CASSLRQRNEKLFF